Presented here are 21 T cell receptor beta chains from one specimen sequenced in a study of cytomegalovirus exposure and HLA in healthy donors. Use of 60 Vbeta and 13 Jbeta primers characterized the PCR. Only in-frame clones appear in the TCRdb table, and some are missing; sequencing was by immunoSEQ multiplex PCR. The data contain 100,000 to 150,000 clones, roughly four fifths of them singletons. The sample comprised PBMCs. The receptors were gathered from a woman between 50 and 59 years old in good health and CMV-seropositive.

This clone was counted between two and nine times. The chain is built from TRBV28 and TRBJ1-6; the D is unclear. Germline loops: CDR1 MDHEN, CDR2 SYDVKM. The germline V and J ends were trimmed by 6 bases and 9 bases, with 15 bases remaining between them. This CDR3 contains 14 residues. CDR3 region: CASSPGIFASPLHF. Here the CDR3 DNA reads TGTGCCAGCAGCCCGGGGATTTTCGCTTCACCCCTCCACTTT.

This clone is labeled as medium-sized (0.01 to 0.1%). V is TRBV6-6 and J is TRBJ2-1, with 9 bases that match TRBD1. CDR1 and CDR2 from the germline V gene are MNHNY and SVGAGI (reference sequence). Trimming at V came to 5 bases and at J to 10 bases, leaving 15 bases not matched to a gene. The CDR3 totals 16 residues. Here the CDR3 reads CASSRPTGQGISEQFF. CDR3 bases: TGTGCCAGCAGTCGACCAACAGGACAGGGGATTTCAGAGCAGTTCTTC.

Turning to this clone: Other DNA sequences in the sample encode the same CDR3. Here the CDR3 DNA reads TGTGCCAGCAGCTTGCCGGGGGGACTCACCGGGGAGCTGTTTTTT. Translation gives CASSLPGGLTGELFF. V usage is TRBV5-6 and J usage is TRBJ2-2; 7 bases map to TRBD2. V was pared by 1 base and J by 4 bases, with 4 bases of the junction left unmatched. This CDR3 is 15 amino acids long. Germline V gives CDR1 SGHDT, CDR2 YYEEEE.

This clone was counted a single time. The chain has TRBV2 and TRBJ2-2, with TRBD1 as a possible D gene (5 bases). CDR3 length equals 15 residues. Trimming took 1 base from V and 1 from J, leaving 7 bases between them. In germline, CDR1 is SNHLY, CDR2 FYNNEI. The CDR3 DNA reads as TGTGCCAGCAGTGAAGACAGGAGGAACACCGGGGAGCTGTTTTTT. Its translation: CASSEDRRNTGELFF.

This chain uses TRBV5-8 with TRBJ2-2, with TRBD1 identical over 7 bases. V lost 6 bases, J lost 2 bases, and 4 bases stayed unmatched. Looked up from germline, CDR1 is SGHTS and CDR2 is YDEGEE. CDR3 length equals 14 residues. This CDR3 reads CASTIGGNTGELFF. CDR3 DNA sequence: TGTGCCAGCACCATAGGGGGCAACACCGGGGAGCTGTTTTTT.

The rearrangement links TRBV5-1 to TRBJ2-3, with 7 positions matching TRBD2. Germline CDR1 and CDR2: SGHRS and YFSETQ. The CDR3 has 14 residues. V was clipped by 0 bases and J by 7 bases; unmatched bases: 5. CDR3 in DNA: TGCGCCAGCAGCTTGGGGGACGGGGGGAATACGCAGTATTTT. It codes for CASSLGDGGNTQYF.

The chain combines TRBV10-3 with TRBJ1-5; D not certain. Trimming stripped 0 bases from V and 4 bases from J, with 10 bases between. CDR1 is ENHRY, CDR2 SYGVKD, per germline. The CDR3 runs to 15 residues. CDR3: CAISESEALNQPQHF. The CDR3 nucleotides are TGTGCCATCAGTGAGTCTGAAGCCTTGAATCAGCCCCAGCATTTT.

This sequence joins TRBV5-6 and TRBJ2-3; possible D gene TRBD2, 6 bases. V was trimmed by 3 bases and J by 1 base, leaving 15 bases between them. This CDR3 has 16 amino acids. Germline loops: CDR1 SGHDT, CDR2 YYEEEE. The CDR3 sequence: CASSYGTGKGTDTQYF. In DNA, the CDR3 is TGTGCCAGCAGCTATGGGACTGGAAAGGGCACAGATACGCAGTATTTT.

This clone was found a few times. The rearrangement uses TRBV18 and TRBJ2-7; 8 bases align to TRBD2. The V gene end was trimmed by 3 bases and the J gene end by 3 bases; junction bases not matched to a gene: 10. CDR1 KGHSH and CDR2 LQKENI come from the germline V gene. This CDR3 is 16 amino acids long. The CDR3 DNA is TGTGCCAGCTCACCCCGGGGGAGCGGGGGAAACTACGAGCAGTACTTC. Encoded protein: CASSPRGSGGNYEQYF.

This clone has more than one count but fewer than ten. The chain carries TRBV7-9 and TRBJ1-4; weak D call: TRBD1 (6 bases). The germline gives CDR1 SEHNR, CDR2 FQNEAQ (reference sequence). Trimming pared 3 bases from V and 5 bases from J, leaving 10 bases between. The CDR3 extends over 14 amino acids. DNA for the CDR3: TGTGCCAGCAGCTTGCAGGGACACAATGAAAAACTGTTTTTT. Protein product: CASSLQGHNEKLFF.

This clone was seen more than once but under ten times. The V gene is TRBV11-2, the J gene TRBJ1-2; no clear D gene. There are 14 residues in the CDR3. Germline CDR1 is SGHAT and CDR2 is FQNNGV. V was pared by 1 base and J by 5 bases, with 11 bases between. CDR3 loop: CASSLAVSFYGYTF. The CDR3 DNA reads TGTGCCAGCAGCTTAGCTGTGAGCTTTTATGGCTACACCTTC.

DNA of the CDR3: TGTGCCAGCAGTAACCGGGTCTTATACACTGAAGCTTTCTTT. Translation: CASSNRVLYTEAFF. The genes are TRBV6-5 and TRBJ1-1; D remains ambiguous. The V end lost 5 bases, the J end lost 3 bases, and 13 bases lay between the germline ends. The CDR3 sequence is 14 residues long. Germline CDR1 reads MNHEY; CDR2 reads SVGAGI.

The V gene is TRBV11-2, the J gene TRBJ1-4; the D gene is possibly TRBD1 (6 bases). The germline gives CDR1 SGHAT, CDR2 FQNNGV. V was pared by 1 base and J by 0 bases, with 9 bases between. The CDR3 consists of 16 residues. In DNA form, the CDR3 reads TGTGCCAGCAGCTTAGGGACAGTTGCAACTAATGAAAAACTGTTTTTT. Translated, it gives CASSLGTVATNEKLFF.

The chain couples TRBV28 to TRBJ2-7, with 7 bases that match TRBD1. The CDR3 is 14 residues long. Per the germline V gene, CDR1 is MDHEN and CDR2 is SYDVKM. V shed 4 bases and J 0 bases; nucleotides not matched to a gene: 3. DNA for the CDR3: TGTGCCAGCAGTTACAGGGGAAGCTCCTACGAGCAGTACTTC. Its protein is CASSYRGSSYEQYF.

CDR3 bases: TGTGCCAGCAGCCCCCGGACAGGGGACTTCCTCTACGAGCAGTACTTC. Translation: CASSPRTGDFLYEQYF. The V call is TRBV9, the J call TRBJ2-7, with 9 nucleotides matching TRBD1. J lost 3 bases, V lost 4 bases, and 11 bases had no gene match. CDR3 size: 16 residues. Germline CDR1 is SGDLS and CDR2 is YYNGEE.

The V call is TRBV5-1, the J call TRBJ2-7; TRBD1 matches 8 bases. J lost 2 bases, V lost 0 bases, and 4 bases had no gene match. Germline V gene data show CDR1 as SGHRS and CDR2 as YFSETQ. The CDR3 has 15 residues. This CDR3 is CASSLAQQGAYEQYF. The CDR3 nucleotides are TGCGCCAGCAGCTTGGCCCAACAGGGGGCCTACGAGCAGTACTTC. The complete variable domain, with remaining parts taken from reference TRBV5-1 and TRBJ2-7, reads KAGVTQTPRYLIKTRGQQVTLSCSPISGHRSVSWYQQTPGQGLQFLFEYFSETQRNKGNFPGRFSGRQFSNSRSEMNVSTLELGDSALYLCASSLAQQGAYEQYFGPGTRLTVT.

The chain is built from TRBV27 and TRBJ2-1, with 7 nucleotides matching TRBD1. The CDR3 has 15 amino acids. V lost 6 bases to trimming and J lost 4 bases; unmatched junction nucleotides: 9. Germline V gene sequence: CDR1 MNHEY, CDR2 SMNVEV (reference sequence). Written as DNA, the CDR3 is TGTGCCAGCAGGCTCCGACAGGGTCTATACAATGAGCAGTTCTTC. As protein: CASRLRQGLYNEQFF.

This clone appeared once. The CDR3 here is CASSQGYTGGKNYGYTF. CDR3 in DNA: TGTGCCAGCAGCCAAGGGTACACAGGGGGCAAAAACTATGGCTACACCTTC. V gene TRBV4-2 combines with J gene TRBJ1-2; 9 nucleotides match TRBD1. The V segment lost 1 base and the J segment 2 bases; nucleotides outside the gene matches: 8. The germline V gene has CDR1 LGHNA and CDR2 YNFKEQ. The CDR3 sequence is 17 residues long.

The chain joins TRBV5-4 to TRBJ2-5; D is possibly TRBD2 (7 bases). V was shortened by 2 bases and J by 2 bases, with 13 bases between the two germline ends. Germline CDR1 and CDR2: SGHNT and YYREEE (reference sequence). The CDR3 covers 15 residues. Here the CDR3 reads CASSFLAGAQETQYF. CDR3 nucleotide sequence: TGTGCCAGCAGCTTCCTGGCGGGGGCACAAGAGACCCAGTACTTC.

The genes are TRBV6-5 and TRBJ1-2; D is ambiguous. CDR3 length equals 15 residues. In germline, CDR1 is MNHEY, CDR2 SVGAGI. V gave up 0 bases and J gave up 3 bases, with 11 bases separating them. The CDR3 DNA follows: TGTGCCAGCAGTTACTCGATGCACGGGGACTATGGCTACACCTTC. Translation gives CASSYSMHGDYGYTF.

The chain uses TRBV29-1 and TRBJ2-5, with unresolved D. This CDR3 is built from 15 residues. V lost 8 bases and J 5 bases, leaving 24 bases between the germline ends. From germline, CDR1 is SQVTM and CDR2 ANQGSEA. For the CDR3, the DNA is TGCAGCCCCTTACTGGGCCGCCCTGGCTGGGAGACCCAGTACTTC. Its protein product is CSPLLGRPGWETQYF.